This T cell receptor (beta chain) emerged from a study of blood T cell repertoires in COVID-19. In the study's own analysis: By means of reference gene primer amplification, nucleated cell counts were estimated. Here immunoSEQ multiplex PCR was the method, and the copy in TCRdb shows in-frame clones only, minus some. D and trimming were read from the DNA, whereas the V and J calls and clone size are those reported in that table. The sample includes around 220,000 clones, less than 85% of them seen just once. Input material: peripheral blood. This sequence originates from a woman of 80 years or more with active or convalescent COVID-19.

The DNA of the CDR3 is TGTGCCAGTAGTCGACAGGGGTTCGGTCAGCCCCAGCATTTT. It encodes CASSRQGFGQPQHF. The chain recombines TRBV19 with TRBJ1-5; TRBD1 agrees at 8 bases. Germline assignment: CDR1 LNHDA and CDR2 SQIVND (reference sequence). V dropped 5 bases and J dropped 6; count of bases not matched to a gene: 6. The CDR3 is 14 amino acids.